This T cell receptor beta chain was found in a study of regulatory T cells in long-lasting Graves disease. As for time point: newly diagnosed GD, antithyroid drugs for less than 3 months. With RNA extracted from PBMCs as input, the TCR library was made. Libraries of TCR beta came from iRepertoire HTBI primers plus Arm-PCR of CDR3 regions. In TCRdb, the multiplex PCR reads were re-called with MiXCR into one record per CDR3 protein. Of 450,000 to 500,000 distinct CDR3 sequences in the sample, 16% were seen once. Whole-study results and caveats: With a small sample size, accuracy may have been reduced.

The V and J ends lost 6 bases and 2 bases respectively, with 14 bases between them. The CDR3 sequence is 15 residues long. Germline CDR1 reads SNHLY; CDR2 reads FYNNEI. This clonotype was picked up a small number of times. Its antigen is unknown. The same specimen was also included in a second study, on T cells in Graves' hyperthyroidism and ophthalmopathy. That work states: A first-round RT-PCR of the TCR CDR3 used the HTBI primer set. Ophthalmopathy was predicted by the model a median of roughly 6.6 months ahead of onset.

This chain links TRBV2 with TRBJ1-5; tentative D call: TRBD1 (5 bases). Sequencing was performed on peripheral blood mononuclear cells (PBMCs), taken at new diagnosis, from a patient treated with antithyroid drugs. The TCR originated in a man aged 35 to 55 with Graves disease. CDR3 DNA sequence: TGTGCCAGCAGGGGGACTGGGGTCGGCAATCAGCCCCAGCATTTT. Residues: CASRGTGVGNQPQHF.